A selection of T cell receptor beta chains follows, all from one sample in a study of blood T cell repertoires in COVID-19. Assay: immunoSEQ multiplex PCR; the TCRdb copy retains only in-frame clones and omits some. Of under 45,000 clones in the sample, 65% to 80% are singletons; the top ten hold roughly 2%. Sequenced sample: peripheral blood. The receptors were sampled from a man aged 55 to 69 with active COVID-19. Both conserved end residues are part of each CDR3. The D gene is left open where the match is weak. Size tells how often a clone was seen (once, few, many) or the class of an expanded clone, and some rows leave it out.

V gene: TRBV5-1; J gene: TRBJ2-7; clone size: NA; D gene: TRBD2; CDR3 DNA: TGCGCCAGCAGCTTGGCGCTAGCGGGCGATTCCTACGAGCAGTACTTC; CDR3 protein: CASSLALAGDSYEQYF
V gene: TRBV10-1; J gene: TRBJ2-7; clone size: NA; D gene: TRBD2; CDR3 DNA: TGCGCCAGCAGTGAGTCTTGGACTAGCGGGGACTACGAGCAGTACTTC; CDR3 protein: CASSESWTSGDYEQYF
V gene: TRBV30; J gene: TRBJ1-5; clone size: NA; D gene: NA; CDR3 DNA: TGTGCCTGGAGTGTACATAGCAATCAGCCCCAGCATTTT; CDR3 protein: CAWSVHSNQPQHF
V gene: TRBV6-6; J gene: TRBJ2-1; clone size: NA; D gene: TRBD2; CDR3 DNA: TGTGCCAGCAGTACCCGGACTAGTCGGGATGAGCAGTTCTTC; CDR3 protein: CASSTRTSRDEQFF
V gene: TRBV6-5; J gene: TRBJ2-2; clone size: NA; D gene: NA; CDR3 DNA: TGTGCCAGCAGGTTCACGGTTACCGGGGAGCTGTTTTTT; CDR3 protein: CASRFTVTGELFF
V gene: TRBV6-5; J gene: TRBJ2-3; clone size: NA; D gene: TRBD1; CDR3 DNA: TGTGCCAGCAGCCCGGGACAGGGGCCAGATACGCAGTATTTT; CDR3 protein: CASSPGQGPDTQYF
V gene: TRBV7-9; J gene: TRBJ2-5; clone size: NA; D gene: TRBD2; CDR3 DNA: TGTGCCAGCAGCTTAGCTCGGATGGGGGGGGAGACCCAGTACTTC; CDR3 protein: CASSLARMGGETQYF
V gene: TRBV6-2/TRBV6-3; J gene: TRBJ1-6; clone size: NA; D gene: NA; CDR3 DNA: TGTGCCAGCAGCCTAACCCCCCCGGACAGCGTAAATTCACCCCTCCACTTT; CDR3 protein: CASSLTPPDSVNSPLHF
V gene: TRBV6-5; J gene: TRBJ2-7; clone size: NA; D gene: NA; CDR3 DNA: TGTGCCAGCAGGCGGGGAGTCATCTACGAGCAGTACTTC; CDR3 protein: CASRRGVIYEQYF
V gene: TRBV15; J gene: TRBJ1-6; clone size: NA; D gene: NA; CDR3 DNA: TGTGCCACCAGCCGAATGGGGGGGACGGATTCACCCCTCCACTTT; CDR3 protein: CATSRMGGTDSPLHF
V gene: TRBV7-2; J gene: TRBJ1-3; clone size: NA; D gene: TRBD1; CDR3 DNA: TGTGCCAGCAGCTGGGGACAGGGGTCTGGAAACACCATATATTTT; CDR3 protein: CASSWGQGSGNTIYF
V gene: TRBV15; J gene: TRBJ1-1; clone size: few; D gene: NA; CDR3 DNA: TGTGCCACCAGCAGGGCCCCCGTTTCATTGGAAGCTTTCTTT; CDR3 protein: CATSRAPVSLEAFF
V gene: TRBV12-3/TRBV12-4; J gene: TRBJ1-6; clone size: few; D gene: NA; CDR3 DNA: TGTGCCAGCAGTCAGACAACAAATTCACCCCTCCACTTT; CDR3 protein: CASSQTTNSPLHF
V gene: TRBV7-9; J gene: TRBJ2-3; clone size: once; D gene: TRBD1; CDR3 DNA: TGTGCCAGCAGCTTAGCCCTCCTCAGGGGGCGGAGAGATACGCAGTATTTT; CDR3 protein: CASSLALLRGRRDTQYF
V gene: TRBV6-5; J gene: TRBJ2-3; clone size: NA; D gene: NA; CDR3 DNA: TGTGCCAGCAGTTACTCTTACACAGATACGCAGTATTTT; CDR3 protein: CASSYSYTDTQYF
V gene: TRBV25-1; J gene: TRBJ2-2; clone size: NA; D gene: TRBD1; CDR3 DNA: TGTGCCAGCAGTGAGGGGACAGGGGACACCGGGGAGCTGTTTTTT; CDR3 protein: CASSEGTGDTGELFF
V gene: TRBV4-1; J gene: TRBJ2-1; clone size: NA; D gene: TRBD2; CDR3 DNA: TGCGCCAGCAGCCAAGAGACTAGCGGGAGGAGCTCCTACAATGAGCAGTTCTTC; CDR3 protein: CASSQETSGRSSYNEQFF
V gene: TRBV3-1/TRBV3-2; J gene: TRBJ2-7; clone size: NA; D gene: NA; CDR3 DNA: TGTGCCAGCAGCCAAAGGGGACTCCTTTACGAGCAGTACTTC; CDR3 protein: CASSQRGLLYEQYF
V gene: TRBV6-1; J gene: TRBJ1-4; clone size: NA; D gene: NA; CDR3 DNA: TGTGCCAGCAGTGACACGCAGGGGAGTCGAGTAAAACTGTTTTTT; CDR3 protein: CASSDTQGSRVKLFF
V gene: TRBV5-4; J gene: TRBJ2-5; clone size: NA; D gene: NA; CDR3 DNA: TGTGCCAGCAGCTTTGGGTTGGGAGTCCAAGAGACCCAGTACTTC; CDR3 protein: CASSFGLGVQETQYF
V gene: TRBV28; J gene: TRBJ1-4; clone size: NA; D gene: NA; CDR3 DNA: TGTGCCAGCAGCAATGGCCTCCGGGGTAATGAAAAACTGTTTTTT; CDR3 protein: CASSNGLRGNEKLFF
V gene: TRBV12-5; J gene: TRBJ2-7; clone size: NA; D gene: NA; CDR3 DNA: TGTGCTAGTGGTTGGGGAAAAGCCGGGACGGGGGAATCCTACGAGCAGTACTTC; CDR3 protein: CASGWGKAGTGESYEQYF
V gene: TRBV5-6; J gene: TRBJ1-6; clone size: few; D gene: TRBD1; CDR3 DNA: TGTGCCAGCAGCTTGCGCCCGGGACAGGGAAATTCACCCCTCCACTTT; CDR3 protein: CASSLRPGQGNSPLHF
V gene: TRBV19; J gene: TRBJ2-1; clone size: NA; D gene: TRBD1; CDR3 DNA: TGTGCCAGCCGAAGGACAGGGTCATACAATGAGCAGTTCTTC; CDR3 protein: CASRRTGSYNEQFF
V gene: TRBV30; J gene: TRBJ1-6; clone size: few; D gene: NA; CDR3 DNA: TGTGCCTGGAGTCGGAGGGGAGAGGGTTCACCCCTCCACTTT; CDR3 protein: CAWSRRGEGSPLHF
V gene: TRBV7-8; J gene: TRBJ2-2; clone size: NA; D gene: NA; CDR3 DNA: TGTGCCAGCAGCTTGGGCGGGGGCCGGACCGGGGAGCTGTTTTTT; CDR3 protein: CASSLGGGRTGELFF
V gene: TRBV9; J gene: TRBJ2-7; clone size: NA; D gene: TRBD2; CDR3 DNA: TGTGCCAGCAGCCCCAGCGGGGGGGCGGGGGAGCAGTACTTC; CDR3 protein: CASSPSGGAGEQYF
V gene: TRBV11-2; J gene: TRBJ2-3; clone size: NA; D gene: TRBD2; CDR3 DNA: TGTGCCAGCAGCTCGACTAGCGGGAGCCCCACAGATACGCAGTATTTT; CDR3 protein: CASSSTSGSPTDTQYF
V gene: TRBV7-8; J gene: TRBJ1-2; clone size: once; D gene: TRBD1; CDR3 DNA: TGTGCCAGCAGCTCGGGACAGGGGTTGGGCTACACCTTC; CDR3 protein: CASSSGQGLGYTF
V gene: TRBV7-7; J gene: TRBJ1-3; clone size: few; D gene: TRBD1; CDR3 DNA: TGTGCTAGCAGCTCACGGACAGGAACGGGAAACACCATATATTTT; CDR3 protein: CASSSRTGTGNTIYF
V gene: TRBV10-3; J gene: TRBJ2-3; clone size: NA; D gene: NA; CDR3 DNA: TGTGCCTTCGCGGCGGGACGTAGCACAGATACGCAGTATTTT; CDR3 protein: CAFAAGRSTDTQYF
V gene: TRBV10-1; J gene: TRBJ2-3; clone size: NA; D gene: TRBD2; CDR3 DNA: TGCGCCAGCAGTGAACGGCTAGCGGGAGTTCGGGGCACAGATACGCAGTATTTT; CDR3 protein: CASSERLAGVRGTDTQYF
V gene: TRBV2; J gene: TRBJ1-1; clone size: NA; D gene: NA; CDR3 DNA: TGTGCCAGCAACAACCCAAACACTGAAGCTTTCTTT; CDR3 protein: CASNNPNTEAFF
V gene: TRBV10-3; J gene: TRBJ1-6; clone size: once; D gene: TRBD1; CDR3 DNA: TGTGCCATCAGAGACAGGGATTCACCCCTCCACTTT; CDR3 protein: CAIRDRDSPLHF
V gene: TRBV12-5; J gene: TRBJ1-1; clone size: once; D gene: NA; CDR3 DNA: TGTGCTAGTGGTGGACCGGGTGGGGCTTTGAACACTGAAGCTTTCTTT; CDR3 protein: CASGGPGGALNTEAFF
V gene: TRBV6-2/TRBV6-3; J gene: TRBJ1-2; clone size: once; D gene: NA; CDR3 DNA: TGTGCCAGCAGTTTGGCAGCGAACTATGGCTACACCTTC; CDR3 protein: CASSLAANYGYTF
V gene: TRBV7-9; J gene: TRBJ2-3; clone size: NA; D gene: NA; CDR3 DNA: TGTGCCAGCAGCTTTGGGGGGTCCACGGGAGATACGCAGTATTTT; CDR3 protein: CASSFGGSTGDTQYF
V gene: TRBV18; J gene: TRBJ2-3; clone size: NA; D gene: NA; CDR3 DNA: TGTGCCAGCCCAGGGCAATCCCCCGATACGCAGTATTTT; CDR3 protein: CASPGQSPDTQYF
V gene: TRBV2; J gene: TRBJ1-4; clone size: NA; D gene: NA; CDR3 DNA: TGTGCCAGCAGTCGCGACAGGACTGCTGAAAAACTGTTTTTT; CDR3 protein: CASSRDRTAEKLFF
V gene: TRBV6-5; J gene: TRBJ2-5; clone size: NA; D gene: TRBD1; CDR3 DNA: TGTGCCAGCACTGGACAGGCGGAGACCCAGTACTTC; CDR3 protein: CASTGQAETQYF
V gene: TRBV13; J gene: TRBJ1-4; clone size: NA; D gene: TRBD1; CDR3 DNA: TGTGCCAGCAGCACCGGGACAGTCCACGGAAAACTGTTTTTT; CDR3 protein: CASSTGTVHGKLFF
V gene: TRBV3-1/TRBV3-2; J gene: TRBJ2-7; clone size: NA; D gene: TRBD1; CDR3 DNA: TGTGCCAGCAGCCAAGTTCCAGCAGGGGGCTCGGTGCAGTACTTC; CDR3 protein: CASSQVPAGGSVQYF
V gene: TRBV6-4; J gene: TRBJ2-7; clone size: NA; D gene: TRBD2; CDR3 DNA: TGTGCCAGCAGCCCACTAGCGGGAGCGTACGAGCAGTACTTC; CDR3 protein: CASSPLAGAYEQYF
V gene: TRBV5-1; J gene: TRBJ2-5; clone size: NA; D gene: NA; CDR3 DNA: TGCGCCAGCAGCTTGGATCGGCAGGGGGGAGAGACCCAGTACTTC; CDR3 protein: CASSLDRQGGETQYF
V gene: TRBV4-3; J gene: TRBJ1-3; clone size: NA; D gene: NA; CDR3 DNA: TGCGCCAGCAGCCGGCTCGACAGCCCCTCTGGAAACACCATATATTTT; CDR3 protein: CASSRLDSPSGNTIYF
V gene: TRBV7-2; J gene: TRBJ2-1; clone size: once; D gene: TRBD1; CDR3 DNA: TGTGCCAGCAGCGATGACAGGGTTAACAATGAGCAGTTCTTC; CDR3 protein: CASSDDRVNNEQFF
V gene: TRBV6-5; J gene: TRBJ2-1; clone size: once; D gene: NA; CDR3 DNA: TGTGCCAGCAGCCAAAATAGGGGTGAGCAGTTCTTC; CDR3 protein: CASSQNRGEQFF
V gene: TRBV10-1; J gene: TRBJ1-1; clone size: NA; D gene: NA; CDR3 DNA: TGCGCCAGCAGTGAGTCGTCTACAGGGCAGAACACTGAAGCTTTCTTT; CDR3 protein: CASSESSTGQNTEAFF
V gene: TRBV24-1; J gene: TRBJ2-1; clone size: NA; D gene: TRBD1; CDR3 DNA: TGTGCCACCAGTACCGGACAGGGGGGAAAGAATGAGCAGTTCTTC; CDR3 protein: CATSTGQGGKNEQFF
V gene: TRBV7-9; J gene: TRBJ2-1; clone size: NA; D gene: TRBD2; CDR3 DNA: TGTGCCAGCAGCTCGACTAGCGATGAGCAGTTCTTC; CDR3 protein: CASSSTSDEQFF
V gene: TRBV11-2; J gene: TRBJ1-2; clone size: NA; D gene: NA; CDR3 DNA: TGTGCCAGCAGCGATCGTCGTACCGGCGGATCCTATGGCTACACCTTC; CDR3 protein: CASSDRRTGGSYGYTF
V gene: TRBV19; J gene: TRBJ1-2; clone size: NA; D gene: TRBD1; CDR3 DNA: TGTGCCAGTAGTGAACAGGGGGCAAATGGCTACACCTTC; CDR3 protein: CASSEQGANGYTF
V gene: TRBV3-1/TRBV3-2; J gene: TRBJ1-2; clone size: once; D gene: NA; CDR3 DNA: TGTGCCAGCAGCCAAGTCAGGGGAGGGGGCTACACCTTC; CDR3 protein: CASSQVRGGGYTF
V gene: TRBV5-4; J gene: TRBJ2-3; clone size: NA; D gene: TRBD1; CDR3 DNA: TGTGCCAGCACCCCTGTAGGGCAGGGGGATGTGGATACGCAGTATTTT; CDR3 protein: CASTPVGQGDVDTQYF
V gene: TRBV29-1; J gene: TRBJ2-3; clone size: NA; D gene: TRBD1; CDR3 DNA: TGCAGCGTTGAACCGGTGCTGGGACAGGGTCTCGGGAATACGCAGTATTTT; CDR3 protein: CSVEPVLGQGLGNTQYF
V gene: TRBV12-3/TRBV12-4; J gene: TRBJ1-2; clone size: NA; D gene: NA; CDR3 DNA: TGTGCCAGCAGTTTTGGAGCTGGCTACACCTTC; CDR3 protein: CASSFGAGYTF
V gene: TRBV27; J gene: TRBJ2-1; clone size: once; D gene: TRBD2; CDR3 DNA: TGTGCCAGCATTTCCGGACTAGCGGGAGGGGGCTCCTACAATGAGCAGTTCTTC; CDR3 protein: CASISGLAGGGSYNEQFF
V gene: TRBV3-1/TRBV3-2; J gene: TRBJ1-1; clone size: NA; D gene: TRBD1; CDR3 DNA: TGTGCCAGCAGCCAGACCCCGGGACAGATCACTGAAGCTTTCTTT; CDR3 protein: CASSQTPGQITEAFF
V gene: TRBV5-1; J gene: TRBJ1-6; clone size: NA; D gene: NA; CDR3 DNA: TGCGCCAGCAGCTTGGCTCTCAGGTATTCACCCCTCCACTTT; CDR3 protein: CASSLALRYSPLHF